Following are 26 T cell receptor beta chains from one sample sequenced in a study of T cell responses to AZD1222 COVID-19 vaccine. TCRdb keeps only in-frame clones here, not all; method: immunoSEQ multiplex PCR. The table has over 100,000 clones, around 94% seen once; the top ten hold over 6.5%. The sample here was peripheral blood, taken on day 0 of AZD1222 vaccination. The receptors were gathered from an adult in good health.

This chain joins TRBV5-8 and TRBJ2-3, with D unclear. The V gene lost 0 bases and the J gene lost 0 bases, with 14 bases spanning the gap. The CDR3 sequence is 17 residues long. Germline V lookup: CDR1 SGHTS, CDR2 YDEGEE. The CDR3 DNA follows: TGTGCCAGCAGCTTGGTAGTTGTACGCACGAGCACAGATACGCAGTATTTT. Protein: CASSLVVVRTSTDTQYF.

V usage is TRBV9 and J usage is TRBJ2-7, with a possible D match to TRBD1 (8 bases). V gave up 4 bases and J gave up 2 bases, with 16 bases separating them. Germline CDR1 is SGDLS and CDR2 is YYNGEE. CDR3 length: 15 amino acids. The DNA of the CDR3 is TGTGCCAGCAGCAAACAGGGGGGGATCCCCTACGAGCAGTACTTC. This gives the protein CASSKQGGIPYEQYF.

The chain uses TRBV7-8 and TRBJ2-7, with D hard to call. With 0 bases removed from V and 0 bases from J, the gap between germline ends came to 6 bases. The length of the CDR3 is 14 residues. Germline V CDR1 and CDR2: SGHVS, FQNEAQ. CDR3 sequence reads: CASSLARSSYEQYF. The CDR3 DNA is TGTGCCAGCAGCTTAGCCCGTAGCTCCTACGAGCAGTACTTC. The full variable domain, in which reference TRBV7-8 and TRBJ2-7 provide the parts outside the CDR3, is GAGVSQSPRYKVAKRGQDVALRCDPISGHVSLFWYQQALGQGPEFLTYFQNEAQLDKSGLPSDRFFAERPEGSVSTLKIQRTQQEDSAVYLCASSLARSSYEQYFGPGTRLTVT.

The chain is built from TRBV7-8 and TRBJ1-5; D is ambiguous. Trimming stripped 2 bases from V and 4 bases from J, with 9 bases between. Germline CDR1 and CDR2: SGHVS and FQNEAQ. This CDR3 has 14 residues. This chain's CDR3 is CASSLLEGNQPQHF. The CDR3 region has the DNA TGTGCCAGCAGCTTACTCGAAGGGAATCAGCCCCAGCATTTT.

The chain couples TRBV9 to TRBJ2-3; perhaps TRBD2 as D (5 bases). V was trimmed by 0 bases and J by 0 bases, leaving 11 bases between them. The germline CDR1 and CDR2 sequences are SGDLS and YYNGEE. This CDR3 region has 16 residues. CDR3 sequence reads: CASSVAGGPSTDTQYF. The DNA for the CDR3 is TGTGCCAGCAGCGTAGCTGGAGGACCTAGCACAGATACGCAGTATTTT. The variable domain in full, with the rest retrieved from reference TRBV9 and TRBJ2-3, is DSGVTQTPKHLITATGQRVTLRCSPRSGDLSVYWYQQSLDQGLQFLIQYYNGEERAKGNILERFSAQQFPDLHSELNLSSLELGDSALYFCASSVAGGPSTDTQYFGPGTRLTVL.

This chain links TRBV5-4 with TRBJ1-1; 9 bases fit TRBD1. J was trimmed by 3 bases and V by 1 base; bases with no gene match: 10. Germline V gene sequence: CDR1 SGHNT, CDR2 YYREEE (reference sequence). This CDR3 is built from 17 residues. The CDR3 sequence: CASSLSLTGGLHTEAFF. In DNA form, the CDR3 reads TGTGCCAGCAGCTTGTCTTTGACAGGGGGTTTGCACACTGAAGCTTTCTTT.

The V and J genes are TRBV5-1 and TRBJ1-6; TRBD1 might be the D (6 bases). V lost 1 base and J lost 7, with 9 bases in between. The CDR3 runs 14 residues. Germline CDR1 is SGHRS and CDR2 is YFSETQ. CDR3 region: CASSLCDRNSPLHF. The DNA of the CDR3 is TGCGCCAGCAGCTTGTGTGACAGGAATTCACCCCTCCACTTT.

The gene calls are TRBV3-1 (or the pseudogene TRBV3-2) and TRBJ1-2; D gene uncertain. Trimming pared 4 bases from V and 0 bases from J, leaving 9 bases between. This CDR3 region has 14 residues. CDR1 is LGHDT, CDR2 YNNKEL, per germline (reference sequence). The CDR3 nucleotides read TGTGCCAGCAGCCGAACTGAAGCTAACTATGGCTACACCTTC. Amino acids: CASSRTEANYGYTF.

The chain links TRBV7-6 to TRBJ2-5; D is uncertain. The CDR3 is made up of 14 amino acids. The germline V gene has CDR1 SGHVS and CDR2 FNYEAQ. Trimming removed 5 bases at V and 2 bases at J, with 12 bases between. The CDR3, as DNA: TGTGCCAGCAGCCCTAACGCTGTTCAAGAGACCCAGTACTTC. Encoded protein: CASSPNAVQETQYF.

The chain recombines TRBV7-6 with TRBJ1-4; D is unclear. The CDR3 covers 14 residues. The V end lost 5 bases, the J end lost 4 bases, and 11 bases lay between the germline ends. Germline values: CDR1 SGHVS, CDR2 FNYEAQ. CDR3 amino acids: CASSLGRINEKLFF. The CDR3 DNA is TGTGCCAGCAGCCTTGGACGGATTAATGAAAAACTGTTTTTT.

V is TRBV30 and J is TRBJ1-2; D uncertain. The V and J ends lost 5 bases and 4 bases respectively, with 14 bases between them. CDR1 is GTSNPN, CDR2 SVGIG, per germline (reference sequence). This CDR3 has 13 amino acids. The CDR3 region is CAWQPGPGYGYTF. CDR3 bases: TGTGCCTGGCAACCCGGACCGGGCTATGGCTACACCTTC.

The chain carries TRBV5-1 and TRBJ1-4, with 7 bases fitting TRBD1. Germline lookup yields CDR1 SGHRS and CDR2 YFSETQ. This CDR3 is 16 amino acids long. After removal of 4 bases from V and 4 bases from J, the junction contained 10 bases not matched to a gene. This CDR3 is CASSVGQSDFNEKLFF. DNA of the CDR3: TGCGCCAGCAGCGTGGGACAGTCAGACTTTAATGAAAAACTGTTTTTT.

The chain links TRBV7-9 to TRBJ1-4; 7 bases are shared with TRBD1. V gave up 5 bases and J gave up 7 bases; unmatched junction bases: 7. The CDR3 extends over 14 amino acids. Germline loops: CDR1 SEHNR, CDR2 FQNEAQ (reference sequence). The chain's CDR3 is CASSLTGEGEKLFF. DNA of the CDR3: TGTGCCAGCAGCCTAACAGGGGAAGGTGAAAAACTGTTTTTT.

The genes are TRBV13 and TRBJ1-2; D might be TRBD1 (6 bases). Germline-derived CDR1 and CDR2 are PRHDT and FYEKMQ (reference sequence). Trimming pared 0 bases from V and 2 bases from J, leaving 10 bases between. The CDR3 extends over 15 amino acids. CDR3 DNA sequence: TGTGCCAGCAGCTTAGGAGGGACACCGAACTATGGCTACACCTTC. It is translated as CASSLGGTPNYGYTF.

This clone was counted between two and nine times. CDR3 sequence reads: CASRLRSNEQFF. The DNA for the CDR3 is TGTGCCAGCAGACTAAGAAGTAATGAGCAGTTCTTC. The rearrangement uses TRBV7-2 and TRBJ2-1; unclear D gene. The CDR3 is 12 amino acids. V lost 6 bases and J lost 7, with 10 bases in between. Germline CDR1 is SGHTA and CDR2 is FQGNSA.

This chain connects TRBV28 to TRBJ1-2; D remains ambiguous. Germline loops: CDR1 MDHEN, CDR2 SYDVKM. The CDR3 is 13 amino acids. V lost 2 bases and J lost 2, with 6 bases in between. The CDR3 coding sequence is TGTGCCAGCAGTTTAGGAACGAACTATGGCTACACCTTC. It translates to CASSLGTNYGYTF.

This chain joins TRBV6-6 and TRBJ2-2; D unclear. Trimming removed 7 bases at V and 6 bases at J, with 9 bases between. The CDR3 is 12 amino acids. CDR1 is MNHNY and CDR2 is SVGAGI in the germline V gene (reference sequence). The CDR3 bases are TGTGCCAGCACTCGAGACTCCGGGGAGCTGTTTTTT. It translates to CASTRDSGELFF.

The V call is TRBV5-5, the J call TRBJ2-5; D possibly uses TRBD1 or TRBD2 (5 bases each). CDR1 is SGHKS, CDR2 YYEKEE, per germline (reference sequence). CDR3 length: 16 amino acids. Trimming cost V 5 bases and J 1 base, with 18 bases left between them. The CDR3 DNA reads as TGTGCCAGCAGAACCCCCGGGACCCCTAGCCAAGAGACCCAGTACTTC. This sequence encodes CASRTPGTPSQETQYF.

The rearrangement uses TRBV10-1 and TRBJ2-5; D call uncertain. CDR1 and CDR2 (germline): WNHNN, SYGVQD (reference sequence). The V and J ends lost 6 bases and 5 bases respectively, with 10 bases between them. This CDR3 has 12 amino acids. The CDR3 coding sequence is TGCGCCAGCAGCGATTACCCGGAGACCCAGTACTTC. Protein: CASSDYPETQYF.

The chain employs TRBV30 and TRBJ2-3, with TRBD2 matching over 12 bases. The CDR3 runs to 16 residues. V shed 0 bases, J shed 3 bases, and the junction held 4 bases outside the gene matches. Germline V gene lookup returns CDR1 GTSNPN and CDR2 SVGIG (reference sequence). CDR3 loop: CAWSVGLAGSTDTQYF. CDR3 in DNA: TGTGCCTGGAGTGTCGGACTAGCGGGATCTACAGATACGCAGTATTTT.

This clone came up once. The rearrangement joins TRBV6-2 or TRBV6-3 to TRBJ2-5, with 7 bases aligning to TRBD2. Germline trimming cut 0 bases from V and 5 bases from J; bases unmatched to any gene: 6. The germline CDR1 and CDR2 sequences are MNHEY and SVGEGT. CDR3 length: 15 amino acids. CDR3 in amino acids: CASSYSGGGEETQYF. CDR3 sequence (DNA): TGTGCCAGCAGTTACTCGGGCGGGGGAGAGGAGACCCAGTACTTC.

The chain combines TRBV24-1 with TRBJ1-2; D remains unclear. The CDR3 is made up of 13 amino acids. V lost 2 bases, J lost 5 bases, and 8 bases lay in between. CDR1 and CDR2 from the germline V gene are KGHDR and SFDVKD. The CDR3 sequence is CATSDSNSYGYTF. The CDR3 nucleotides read TGTGCCACCAGTGATTCCAACAGTTATGGCTACACCTTC.

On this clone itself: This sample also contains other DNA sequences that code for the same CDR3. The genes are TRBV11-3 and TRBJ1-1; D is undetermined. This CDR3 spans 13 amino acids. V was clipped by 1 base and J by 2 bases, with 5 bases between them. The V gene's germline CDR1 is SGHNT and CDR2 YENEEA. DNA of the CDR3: TGTGCCAGCAGCTTAGGCCGAAACACTGAAGCTTTCTTT. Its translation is CASSLGRNTEAFF.

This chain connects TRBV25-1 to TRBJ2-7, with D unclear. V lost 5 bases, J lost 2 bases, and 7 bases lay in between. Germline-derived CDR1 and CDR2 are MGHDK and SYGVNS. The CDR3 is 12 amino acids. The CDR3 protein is CASSSATYEQYF. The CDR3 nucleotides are TGTGCCAGCAGTTCAGCGACCTACGAGCAGTACTTC.

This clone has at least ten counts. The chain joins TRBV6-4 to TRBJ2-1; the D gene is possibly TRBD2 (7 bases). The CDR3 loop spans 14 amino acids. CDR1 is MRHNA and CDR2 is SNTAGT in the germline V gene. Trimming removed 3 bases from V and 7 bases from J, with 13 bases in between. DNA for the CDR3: TGTGCCAGCAGTGATTCGGAGGGGGGGAATGAGCAGTTCTTC. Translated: CASSDSEGGNEQFF.

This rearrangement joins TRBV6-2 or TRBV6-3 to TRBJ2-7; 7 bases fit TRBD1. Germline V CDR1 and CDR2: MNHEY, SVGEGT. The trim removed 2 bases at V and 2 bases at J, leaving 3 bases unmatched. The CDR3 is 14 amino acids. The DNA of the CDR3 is TGTGCCAGCAGTTACGCCAGGGGGACCTACGAGCAGTACTTC. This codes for CASSYARGTYEQYF.